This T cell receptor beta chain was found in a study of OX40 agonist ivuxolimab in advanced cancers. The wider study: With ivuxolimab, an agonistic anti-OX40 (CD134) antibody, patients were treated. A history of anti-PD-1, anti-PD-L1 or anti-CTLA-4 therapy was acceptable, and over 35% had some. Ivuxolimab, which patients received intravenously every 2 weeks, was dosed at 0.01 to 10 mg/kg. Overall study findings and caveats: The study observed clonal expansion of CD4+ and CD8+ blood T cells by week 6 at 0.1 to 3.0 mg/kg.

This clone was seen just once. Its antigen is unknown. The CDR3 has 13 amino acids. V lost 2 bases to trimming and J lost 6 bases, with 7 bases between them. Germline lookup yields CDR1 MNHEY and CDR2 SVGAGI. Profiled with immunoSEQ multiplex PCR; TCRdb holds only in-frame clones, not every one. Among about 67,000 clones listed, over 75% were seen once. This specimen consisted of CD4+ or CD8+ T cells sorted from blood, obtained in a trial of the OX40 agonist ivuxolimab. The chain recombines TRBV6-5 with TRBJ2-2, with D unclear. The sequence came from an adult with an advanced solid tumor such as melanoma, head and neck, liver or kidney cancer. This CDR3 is CASSYPPSGELFF. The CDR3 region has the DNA TGTGCCAGCAGTTACCCCCCCTCCGGGGAGCTGTTTTTT.